This T cell receptor beta chain comes out of a study of blood T cell repertoires in COVID-19. Study summary: Samples of COVID-19 (acute and convalescent) were obtained from the United States, Italy and Spain. T cells, B-cell-depleted T cells, or PBMCs supplied cDNA or gDNA.

How the authors handled the data: The assay estimated nucleated cells by amplifying reference gene primers. Produced via immunoSEQ multiplex PCR; TCRdb's table is partial and in-frame only. V and J calls and clone size are those listed in that table; D and trimming were worked out from the DNA. The repertoire has 14,000 or so clones, around 91% of them found once; the top ten carry 15%. Trimming removed 3 bases at V and 5 bases at J, with 16 bases between. Germline CDR1 reads SGHTA; CDR2 reads FQGTGA. CDR3 length: 15 amino acids. The V call is TRBV7-3, the J call TRBJ1-2; D possibly corresponds to TRBD1 (6 bases). Sequences were obtained from peripheral blood. The source is a man aged 50-59 years with active COVID-19. CDR3 protein: CASSLTGSDPYGYTF. CDR3 in DNA: TGTGCCAGCAGCTTGACAGGCTCCGACCCATATGGCTACACCTTC.